The sequence of this T cell receptor (beta chain) was determined in a study of molecular identifiers for immune sequencing clone quantification. The overall study: Replicate experiments divided RNA from around 20,000 or 100,000 naive CD8 cells into five parts and sequenced four.

TCRdb analysed the PCR reads with MiXCR anew, one entry per CDR3 protein. Among around 94,000 distinct CDR3 sequences, under 40% were seen once, and the ten largest hold about a tenth. Libraries from naive CD8 cells were generated from about 20,000 to 1,000,000 sorted cells (with 10%, 30% or 50% RNA). When naive CD8 T cells were sorted, they were gated as CD8+CD4-CCR7+CD45RA+. This CDR3 has 14 amino acids. Germline assignment: CDR1 SQVTM and CDR2 ANQGSEA. The ends were cut back, 2 bases at V and 0 bases at J, with 10 bases in the middle. In this sample, this clonotype turned up a few times. The target antigen is unknown. General study findings and limits: Under 1% of molecules in naive cells, but over 98% of effector molecules, belonged to clones above 20 RNA copies.

Sequenced sample: naive CD8+ T cells from blood, with Jurkat cell RNA spiked in. The subset: FACS-sorted CD8+CD4-CCR7+CD45RA+ naive T cells. This TCR was recovered from a human donor in good health. Some libraries in this study had Jurkat cell RNA spiked in. This rearrangement joins TRBV29-1 to TRBJ1-2, with D possibly being TRBD1 (5 bases). This CDR3 reads CSVETPDTNYGYTF. The CDR3 coding sequence is TGCAGCGTTGAAACCCCGGACACTAACTATGGCTACACCTTC.